The 10 T cell receptor beta chains presented below share a single source sample, sequenced in a study of blood T cells in healthy people across ages. Through a sample-barcoded 5' primer and a J-beta primer mix, a second PCR was run for roughly 6 to 12 cycles. Each CDR3 protein gets one entry after TCRdb re-called the 5' RACE reads with MiXCR. The table has around 800,000 distinct CDR3 sequences, more than 40% seen once. Material: blood. The receptors originated from a man in his 60s in good health.

This clonotype was counted between two and nine times. V is TRBV12-3 or TRBV12-4 and J is TRBJ2-3, with TRBD1 matching over 7 bases. The CDR3 has 16 residues. The junction had 18 bases not matched to a gene; V was cut back by 5 bases and J by 10 bases. Here the CDR3 reads CASSIINTAPQGAQYF. In DNA form, the CDR3 reads TGTGCCAGCAGTATCATAAATACAGCGCCTCAGGGGGCGCAGTATTTT.

This clonotype was recorded once. J is TRBJ1-2 and V is TRBV5-4; D call uncertain. CDR1 SGHNT and CDR2 YYREEE come from the germline V gene (reference sequence). With 5 bases removed from V and 2 bases from J, the gap between germline ends came to 13 bases. This CDR3 contains 14 residues. The CDR3 nucleotides are TGTGCCAGCAGGCCCCCAGACGGCAACTATGGCTACACCTTC. Protein product: CASRPPDGNYGYTF.

This clonotype turned up a few times. The V and J genes are TRBV12-5 and TRBJ2-7; 8 bases line up with TRBD1. There are 14 residues in the CDR3. V lost 7 bases and J lost 4; bases outside the gene matches: 9. Germline V gene data show CDR1 as LGHNT and CDR2 as FRNRAP. The CDR3 coding sequence is TGTGCTAGTGCCACGACAGGGGAAGGGTACGAGCAGTACTTC. Its protein product is CASATTGEGYEQYF.

J is TRBJ1-4 and V is TRBV5-1; 7 positions match TRBD1. This CDR3 region has 14 residues. With 5 bases clipped from V and 5 bases from J, the junction kept 6 bases outside the gene matches. The germline V gene has CDR1 SGHRS and CDR2 YFSETQ. The CDR3 nucleotides are TGCGCCAGCAGAGAGGGGGCCCAGAATGAAAAACTGTTTTTT. Encoded protein: CASREGAQNEKLFF.

This chain links TRBV12-3 or TRBV12-4 with TRBJ1-4; 8 bases match TRBD1. The CDR3 is made up of 14 amino acids. V shed 6 bases, J shed 7 bases, and the junction held 7 bases outside the gene matches. The CDR3 sequence is CASSLLQGVEKLFF. CDR3 sequence (DNA): TGTGCCAGCAGCCTTTTACAGGGGGTTGAAAAACTGTTTTTT.

The chain has TRBV5-1 and TRBJ2-7, with 9 bases lining up with TRBD1. From germline, CDR1 is SGHRS and CDR2 YFSETQ. The CDR3 loop spans 15 amino acids. Trimming cost V 0 bases and J 1 base; bases outside gene matches: 2. CDR3 protein: CASSLDRGQSYEQYF. The DNA of the CDR3 is TGCGCCAGCAGCTTGGACAGGGGGCAGTCCTACGAGCAGTACTTC.

The chain combines TRBV3-1 with TRBJ2-7, with TRBD2 matching over 8 bases. V trimming: 5 bases; J trimming: 7 bases; junction bases outside the gene matches: 4. From germline, CDR1 is LGHDT and CDR2 YNNKEL (reference sequence). The CDR3 runs to 12 residues. The CDR3 DNA follows: TGTGCCAGCAGCGAAGGACTAGCTGAGCAGTACTTC. Translation: CASSEGLAEQYF.

The V and J genes are TRBV7-2 and TRBJ2-7; 8 positions agree with TRBD2. Germline V gene sequence: CDR1 SGHTA, CDR2 FQGNSA. V shed 4 bases and J 0 bases; nucleotides not matched to a gene: 5. The CDR3 runs to 15 residues. CDR3 sequence: CASSSRSGNSYEQYF. The CDR3 DNA sequence: TGTGCCAGCAGCTCCCGTAGCGGGAACTCCTACGAGCAGTACTTC.

V and J are TRBV7-9 and TRBJ1-6; D is uncertain. Trimming took off 0 bases at V and 5 bases at J, with 8 bases between the two ends. Per germline, CDR1 SEHNR and CDR2 FQNEAQ (reference sequence). This CDR3 has 15 residues. The CDR3 protein is CASSLASVNNSPLHF. The CDR3 DNA is TGTGCCAGCAGCTTAGCGTCAGTTAATAATTCACCCCTCCACTTT.

The chain employs TRBV4-3 and TRBJ1-1; D may be TRBD1 (5 bases). CDR3 length equals 15 residues. The V end lost 1 base, the J end lost 0 bases, and 9 bases lay between the germline ends. The germline CDR1 and CDR2 sequences are LGHNA and YSLEER. CDR3 in amino acids: CASSQGSRVNTEAFF. DNA of the CDR3: TGCGCCAGCAGCCAAGGGTCCAGGGTGAACACTGAAGCTTTCTTT.